The 24 T cell receptor beta chains presented below share a single source sample, sequenced in a study of post-analysis software for immune sequencing data. These receptors are not linked to any known antigen. Carried by the TCR beta cDNA libraries were unique molecular identifiers. TCRdb re-analysed the PCR reads in MiXCR, keeping a single row per CDR3 protein. The table includes hundreds of thousands of distinct CDR3 sequences, roughly 29% detected once. Whole-study findings and limits: Patients carried a handful of TRBV segments more frequently than controls did, and TRBV5-6, TRBV5-1 and TRBV20-1 were among them.

Sample: blood. These TCRs come from a girl under 18 with multiple sclerosis.

This clonotype was detected a few times. The gene calls are TRBV5-1 and TRBJ1-4; TRBD1 aligns across 7 bases. Germline CDR1 and CDR2: SGHRS and YFSETQ. The CDR3 extends over 15 amino acids. Losses at the gene ends were 4 bases for V and 4 bases for J; bases not matched to a gene: 7. The CDR3: CASSEPGTVNEKLFF. CDR3 coding DNA: TGCGCCAGCAGCGAACCCGGGACAGTTAATGAAAAACTGTTTTTT. The whole variable domain, filled in from reference TRBV5-1 and TRBJ1-4, reads KAGVTQTPRYLIKTRGQQVTLSCSPISGHRSVSWYQQTPGQGLQFLFEYFSETQRNKGNFPGRFSGRQFSNSRSEMNVSTLELGDSALYLCASSEPGTVNEKLFFGSGTQLSVL.

This clonotype has only a few counts. This chain uses TRBV24-1 with TRBJ2-1; possible D gene TRBD1, 6 bases. V was shortened by 0 bases and J by 7 bases, with 9 bases between the two germline ends. CDR1 and CDR2 (germline): KGHDR, SFDVKD. The CDR3 spans 14 residues. CDR3 region: CATSDLVRGNEQFF. Written as DNA, the CDR3 is TGTGCCACCAGTGATTTGGTTAGGGGGAATGAGCAGTTCTTC.

This chain joins TRBV2 and TRBJ1-4; D is uncertain. Trimming cost V 7 bases and J 11 bases, with 23 bases left between them. The CDR3 totals 15 residues. The germline CDR1 and CDR2 sequences are SNHLY and FYNNEI. The CDR3 reads CASTFISGGAEKLFF. The DNA for the CDR3 is TGTGCCAGCACTTTCATTTCGGGTGGAGCGGAGAAACTGTTTTTT.

The chain has TRBV6-5 and TRBJ2-5; 11 positions agree with TRBD2. Germline V CDR1 and CDR2: MNHEY, SVGAGI. V gave up 6 bases and J gave up 5 bases; unmatched junction bases: 8. This CDR3 comprises 15 residues. CDR3 protein: CASRVSSGGLETQYF. The DNA of the CDR3 is TGTGCCAGCAGGGTATCTAGCGGGGGGTTGGAGACCCAGTACTTC.

V usage is TRBV20-1 and J usage is TRBJ2-1, with TRBD2 matching 7 bases. With 0 bases clipped from V and 5 bases from J, the junction kept 10 bases outside the gene matches. Per the germline V gene, CDR1 is DFQATT and CDR2 is SNEGSKA (reference sequence). This CDR3 is 16 amino acids long. The CDR3 DNA reads TGCAGTGCTAGAGATGCCGAGACTAGCTTCCACAATGAGCAGTTCTTC. Residues: CSARDAETSFHNEQFF.

This clonotype was recorded a few times. The chain joins TRBV20-1 to TRBJ2-3; the match to TRBD1 covers 10 bases. V shed 3 bases, J shed 1 base, and the junction held 7 bases outside the gene matches. The CDR3 length is 16 residues. CDR1 is DFQATT, CDR2 SNEGSKA, per germline (reference sequence). The CDR3 bases are TGCAGTGCTAGCCCCGGGACAGGGGTTCGCACAGATACGCAGTATTTT. Amino acids: CSASPGTGVRTDTQYF.

This chain uses TRBV6-6 with TRBJ2-2, with 8 nucleotides matching TRBD1. The CDR3 extends over 16 amino acids. Losses at the gene ends were 6 bases for V and 0 bases for J; bases not matched to a gene: 6. Germline V gene data show CDR1 as MNHNY and CDR2 as SVGAGI (reference sequence). Written as DNA, the CDR3 is TGTGCCAGCAGACTAACAGGGGGGTCGAACACCGGGGAGCTGTTTTTT. It encodes CASRLTGGSNTGELFF.

This clonotype was seen more than once but under ten times. The DNA of the CDR3 is TGCGCCAGCCGGAGGGACCCCAGCTCTGGGGCCAACGTCCTGACTTTC. Translating it yields CASRRDPSSGANVLTF. The chain links TRBV5-1 to TRBJ2-6; maybe TRBD2 (6 bases). The ends were cut back, 7 bases at V and 0 bases at J, with 14 bases in the middle. The germline CDR1 and CDR2 sequences are SGHRS and YFSETQ. The CDR3 runs 16 residues. Filled out from reference TRBV5-1 and TRBJ2-6, the complete variable domain reads KAGVTQTPRYLIKTRGQQVTLSCSPISGHRSVSWYQQTPGQGLQFLFEYFSETQRNKGNFPGRFSGRQFSNSRSEMNVSTLELGDSALYLCASRRDPSSGANVLTFGAGSRLTVL.

The genes are TRBV4-1 and TRBJ1-2, with D possibly TRBD1 on 5 matching bases. Germline lookup yields CDR1 MGHRA and CDR2 YSYEKL. With 4 bases removed from V and 6 bases from J, the gap between germline ends came to 15 bases. This CDR3 is 14 amino acids long. CDR3 in amino acids: CASSPAGTVHGYTF. CDR3 DNA: TGCGCCAGCAGCCCCGCAGGGACGGTCCATGGCTACACCTTC.

CDR3 residues: CASTLGGSGYTGELFF. The CDR3 nucleotides are TGTGCCAGCACCCTGGGCGGTAGCGGCTACACCGGGGAGCTGTTTTTT. The chain has TRBV28 and TRBJ2-2, with D perhaps matching TRBD2 (6 bases). CDR3 length: 16 residues. CDR1 is MDHEN and CDR2 is SYDVKM in the germline V gene. Trimming cost V 7 bases and J 3 bases, with 18 bases left between them. Full variable domain (rest looked up from reference TRBV28 and TRBJ2-2): DVKVTQSSRYLVKRTGEKVFLECVQDMDHENMFWYRQDPGLGLRLIYFSYDVKMKEKGDIPEGYSVSREKKERFSLILESASTNQTSMYLCASTLGGSGYTGELFFGEGSRLTVL.

This clonotype was seen a handful of times. The V call is TRBV20-1, the J call TRBJ2-1, with a weak D call TRBD1 (5 bases). Trimming stripped 7 bases from V and 9 bases from J, with 10 bases between. CDR3 length equals 10 residues. Germline V gene data show CDR1 as DFQATT and CDR2 as SNEGSKA (reference sequence). The CDR3 loop is CSVRQGEQFF. CDR3 nucleotide sequence: TGCAGTGTCAGGCAGGGTGAGCAGTTCTTC.

The chain couples TRBV2 to TRBJ2-2, with D possibly TRBD1 on 5 matching bases. CDR3 size: 14 residues. Germline values: CDR1 SNHLY, CDR2 FYNNEI. The V and J ends lost 10 bases and 0 bases respectively, with 12 bases between them. As DNA, the CDR3 is TGTGCCACCAAGACAGAAACGAACACCGGGGAGCTGTTTTTT. Its translation: CATKTETNTGELFF.

V and J are TRBV2 and TRBJ1-5; D not resolved. Germline lookup yields CDR1 SNHLY and CDR2 FYNNEI. Trimming pared 6 bases from V and 6 bases from J, leaving 9 bases between. The CDR3 contains 12 residues. CDR3 protein: CASSTLTQPQHF. For the CDR3, the DNA is TGTGCCAGCAGCACCCTAACTCAGCCCCAGCATTTT.

In the case of this clonotype: One end of the junction does not line up with germline, which may come from a read error. The chain is built from TRBV5-1 and TRBJ2-7, with D uncertain. The CDR3 has 13 amino acids. Germline CDR1 SGHRS, CDR2 YFSETQ. CDR3 bases: TGCGCCAGCAGCTTCCATTCGTCCTCCGAGCAGTACTTC. This encodes CASSFHSSSEQYF.

This clonotype has just a few counts. The chain recombines TRBV6-1 with TRBJ2-5; TRBD2 is a possible D gene (5 bases). Germline assignment: CDR1 MNHNS and CDR2 SASEGT. CDR3 length equals 14 residues. V was clipped by 6 bases and J by 5 bases, with 16 bases between them. CDR3 residues: CASRSPGSRETQYF. The CDR3 DNA reads as TGTGCCAGCAGGAGTCCGGGGTCCAGGGAGACCCAGTACTTC.

This clonotype was observed many times. The chain recombines TRBV10-3 with TRBJ2-1; D is unresolved. Germline assignment: CDR1 ENHRY and CDR2 SYGVKD. Trimming cost V 3 bases and J 7 bases, with 4 bases left between them. This CDR3 contains 11 residues. The DNA for the CDR3 is TGTGCCATCAGTGAATGGAATGAGCAGTTCTTC. It is translated as CAISEWNEQFF.

This chain connects TRBV11-2 to TRBJ2-6, with D possibly matching TRBD1 (6 bases). The CDR3 is made up of 16 amino acids. Germline V lookup: CDR1 SGHAT, CDR2 FQNNGV. The V end was cut by 5 bases, the J end by 1 base, with 12 bases between. In DNA form, the CDR3 reads TGTGCCAGCAGCCAAATCAGGGGTTCTGGGGCCAACGTCCTGACTTTC. It codes for CASSQIRGSGANVLTF.

This clonotype was observed a handful of times. The rearrangement links TRBV12-3 or TRBV12-4 to TRBJ1-1, with 9 positions matching TRBD1. The CDR3 extends over 14 amino acids. J gave up 4 bases and V 6 bases, and 6 bases lay outside the gene matches. CDR3 residues: CASRGDRASTEAFF. Here the CDR3 DNA reads TGTGCCAGCAGGGGGGACAGGGCGAGCACTGAAGCTTTCTTT.

This clonotype was recorded a few times. The genes are TRBV15 and TRBJ2-3; D could derive from TRBD1 or TRBD2 (5 bases each). The CDR3 has 16 amino acids. Trimming removed 2 bases from V and 4 bases from J, with 16 bases in between. Germline CDR1 LNHNV, CDR2 YYDKDF (reference sequence). The CDR3 loop reads CATSRSFPGTADTQYF. CDR3 in DNA: TGTGCCACCAGCAGATCCTTTCCCGGGACGGCAGATACGCAGTATTTT.

CDR3 coding DNA: TGTGCCAGCAGCGCCAGGGACGGAGGCAGAGAGACCCAGTACTTC. Translated, it gives CASSARDGGRETQYF. The gene calls are TRBV9 and TRBJ2-7; D is tentatively TRBD1 or TRBD2 (5 bases each). The J call may be wrong; the DNA end is better matched by TRBJ2-5. Germline CDR1 and CDR2: SGDLS and YYNGEE. The CDR3 is 15 amino acids.

This rearrangement joins TRBV4-3 to TRBJ2-1, with D maybe TRBD2 (6 bases). CDR1 and CDR2 from the germline V gene are LGHNA and YSLEER. The V end lost 0 bases, the J end lost 8 bases, and 20 bases lay between the germline ends. CDR3 length equals 17 residues. The CDR3, as DNA: TGCGCCAGCAGCCAAGACTGGCGGGACCTATTCACCGATGAGCAGTTCTTC. Translating gives CASSQDWRDLFTDEQFF.

CDR3 residues: CSATDRGAGWETQYF. CDR3 nucleotide sequence: TGCAGTGCTACCGACAGAGGCGCGGGTTGGGAGACCCAGTACTTC. The chain couples TRBV20-1 to TRBJ2-5; D may be TRBD1 or TRBD2 (5 bases each). This CDR3 has 15 residues. In germline, CDR1 is DFQATT, CDR2 SNEGSKA (reference sequence). Trimming shortened V by 4 bases and J by 5 bases, and 20 bases separated the two germline ends.

The chain recombines TRBV27 with TRBJ1-5, with unresolved D. V gave up 2 bases and J gave up 0 bases, with 8 bases separating them. CDR3 length: 15 amino acids. The germline gives CDR1 MNHEY, CDR2 SMNVEV (reference sequence). CDR3 nucleotides: TGTGCCAGCAGTTTAACCCGCGATAGCAATCAGCCCCAGCATTTT. This codes for CASSLTRDSNQPQHF.

This sequence joins TRBV27 and TRBJ2-1; either TRBD1 or TRBD2 may fit D (9 bases each). Trimming removed 8 bases from V and 1 base from J, with 30 bases in between. Germline CDR1 and CDR2: MNHEY and SMNVEV (reference sequence). The length of the CDR3 is 20 residues. In nucleotides, the CDR3 is TGTGCCAGCGGACGACAGGGGGGCCTAGCGGGAATCGGATCCTACAATGAGCAGTTCTTC. Its protein is CASGRQGGLAGIGSYNEQFF.